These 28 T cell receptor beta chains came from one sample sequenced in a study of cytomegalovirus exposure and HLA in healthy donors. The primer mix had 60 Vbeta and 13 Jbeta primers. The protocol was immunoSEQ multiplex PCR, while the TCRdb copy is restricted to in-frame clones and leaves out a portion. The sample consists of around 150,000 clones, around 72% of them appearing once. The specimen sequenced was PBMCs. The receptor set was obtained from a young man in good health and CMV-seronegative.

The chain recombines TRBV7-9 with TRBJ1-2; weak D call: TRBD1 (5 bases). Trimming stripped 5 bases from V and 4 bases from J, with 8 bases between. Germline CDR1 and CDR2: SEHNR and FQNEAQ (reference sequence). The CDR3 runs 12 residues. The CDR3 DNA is TGTGCCAGCAGCGCCGGGGGCTATGGCTACACCTTC. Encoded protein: CASSAGGYGYTF.

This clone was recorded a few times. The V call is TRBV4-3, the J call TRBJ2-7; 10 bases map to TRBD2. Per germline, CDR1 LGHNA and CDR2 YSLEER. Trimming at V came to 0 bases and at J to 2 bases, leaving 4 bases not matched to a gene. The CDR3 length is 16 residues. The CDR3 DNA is TGCGCCAGCAGCCAAGATAGGACTAGCGGAACCTACGAGCAGTACTTC. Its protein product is CASSQDRTSGTYEQYF.

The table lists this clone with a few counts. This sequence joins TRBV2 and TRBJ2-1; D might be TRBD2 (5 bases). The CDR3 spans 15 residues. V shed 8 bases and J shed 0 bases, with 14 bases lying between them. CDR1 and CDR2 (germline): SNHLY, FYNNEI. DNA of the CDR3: TGTGCCAGCGGGCTAGCAGATAGCTCCTACAATGAGCAGTTCTTC. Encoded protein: CASGLADSSYNEQFF.

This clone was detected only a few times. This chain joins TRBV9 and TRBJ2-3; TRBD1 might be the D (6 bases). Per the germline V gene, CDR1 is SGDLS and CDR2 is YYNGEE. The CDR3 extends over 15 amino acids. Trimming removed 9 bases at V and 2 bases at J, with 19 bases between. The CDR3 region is CATATGMLNTDTQYF. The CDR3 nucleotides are TGTGCCACCGCCACAGGGATGTTAAACACAGATACGCAGTATTTT.

The CDR3 DNA reads TGTGCCAGCAGCGCAACAGGGGACGGGGAGCTGTTTTTT. Translated, it gives CASSATGDGELFF. The V call is TRBV7-9, the J call TRBJ2-2; 7 bases map to TRBD1. This CDR3 is 13 amino acids long. The junction had 4 bases not matched to a gene; V was cut back by 5 bases and J by 7 bases. In germline, CDR1 is SEHNR, CDR2 FQNEAQ (reference sequence).

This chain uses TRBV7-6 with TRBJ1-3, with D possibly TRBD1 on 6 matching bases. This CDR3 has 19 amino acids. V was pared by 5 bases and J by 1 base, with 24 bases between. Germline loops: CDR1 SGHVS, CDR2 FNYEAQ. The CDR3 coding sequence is TGTGCCAGCAGCATCGAATCGGGGGGGCATCGAGGATCTGGAAACACCATATATTTT. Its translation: CASSIESGGHRGSGNTIYF. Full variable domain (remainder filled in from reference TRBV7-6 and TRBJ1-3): GAGVSQSPRYKVTKRGQDVALRCDPISGHVSLYWYRQALGQGPEFLTYFNYEAQQDKSGLPNDRFSAERPEGSISTLTIQRTEQRDSAMYRCASSIESGGHRGSGNTIYFGEGSWLTVV.

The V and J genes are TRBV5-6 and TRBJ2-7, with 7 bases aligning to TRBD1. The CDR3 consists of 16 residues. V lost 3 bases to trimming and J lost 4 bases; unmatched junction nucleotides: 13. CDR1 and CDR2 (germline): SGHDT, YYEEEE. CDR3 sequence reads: CASSSGTATPLYEQYF. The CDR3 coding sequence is TGTGCCAGCAGCTCCGGGACAGCTACCCCCCTATACGAGCAGTACTTC.

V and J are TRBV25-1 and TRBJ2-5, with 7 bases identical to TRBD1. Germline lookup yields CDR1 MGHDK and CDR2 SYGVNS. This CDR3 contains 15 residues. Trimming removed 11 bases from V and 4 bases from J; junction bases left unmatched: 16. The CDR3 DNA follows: TGTGCCCAGCCAAGGGGGCCAGGGAGTGGAGAGACCCAGTACTTC. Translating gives CAQPRGPGSGETQYF.

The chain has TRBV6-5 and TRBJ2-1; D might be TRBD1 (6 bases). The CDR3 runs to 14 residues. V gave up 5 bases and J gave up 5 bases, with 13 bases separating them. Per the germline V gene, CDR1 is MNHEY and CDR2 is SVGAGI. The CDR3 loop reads CASSDWTANNEQFF. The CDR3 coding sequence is TGTGCCAGCAGTGACTGGACAGCTAACAATGAGCAGTTCTTC.

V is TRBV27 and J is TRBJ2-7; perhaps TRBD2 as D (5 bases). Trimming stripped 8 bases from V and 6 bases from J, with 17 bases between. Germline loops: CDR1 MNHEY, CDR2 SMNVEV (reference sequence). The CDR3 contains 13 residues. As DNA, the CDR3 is TGTGCCAGCTCACTCGGCCTAGCTGGCGAGCAGTACTTC. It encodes CASSLGLAGEQYF.

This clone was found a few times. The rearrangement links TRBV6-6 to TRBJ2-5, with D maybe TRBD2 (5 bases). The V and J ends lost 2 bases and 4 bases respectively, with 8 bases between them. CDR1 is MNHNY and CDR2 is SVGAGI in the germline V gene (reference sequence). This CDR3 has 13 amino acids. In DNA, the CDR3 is TGTGCCAGCAGTTACGCCGGAGGAGAGACCCAGTACTTC. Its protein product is CASSYAGGETQYF.

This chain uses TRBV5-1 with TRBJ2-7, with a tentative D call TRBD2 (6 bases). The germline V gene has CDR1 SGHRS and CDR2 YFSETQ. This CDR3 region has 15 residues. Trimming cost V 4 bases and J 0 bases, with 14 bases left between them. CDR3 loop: CASSDLGGGSYEQYF. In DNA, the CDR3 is TGCGCCAGCAGCGACCTGGGGGGAGGCTCCTACGAGCAGTACTTC.

The CDR3 bases are TGTGCCAGCAGTAGAACAGGGGTTCAGCCCCAGCATTTT. Its protein is CASSRTGVQPQHF. The J gene is TRBJ1-5, the V gene TRBV6-5; 7 positions agree with TRBD1. V shed 5 bases, J shed 6 bases, and the junction held 4 bases outside the gene matches. The CDR3 sequence is 13 residues long. CDR1 and CDR2 (germline): MNHEY, SVGAGI.

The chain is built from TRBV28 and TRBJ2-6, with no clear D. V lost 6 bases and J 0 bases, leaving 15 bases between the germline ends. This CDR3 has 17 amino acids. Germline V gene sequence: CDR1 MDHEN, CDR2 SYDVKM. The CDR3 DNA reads TGTGCCAGCAGAGAGAGAGTCGGAGTCTCTGGGGCCAACGTCCTGACTTTC. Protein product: CASRERVGVSGANVLTF.

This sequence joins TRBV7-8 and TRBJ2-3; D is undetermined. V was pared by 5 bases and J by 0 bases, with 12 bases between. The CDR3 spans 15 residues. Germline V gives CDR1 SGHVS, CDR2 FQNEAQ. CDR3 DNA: TGTGCCAGCAGCCCAGTTGCCATTAGCACAGATACGCAGTATTTT. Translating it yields CASSPVAISTDTQYF.

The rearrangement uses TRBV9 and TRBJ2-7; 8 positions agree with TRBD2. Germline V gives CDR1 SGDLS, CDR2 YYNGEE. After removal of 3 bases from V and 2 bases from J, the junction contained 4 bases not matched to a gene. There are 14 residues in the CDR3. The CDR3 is CASSATGGTYEQYF. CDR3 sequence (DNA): TGTGCCAGCAGCGCCACGGGGGGGACCTACGAGCAGTACTTC.

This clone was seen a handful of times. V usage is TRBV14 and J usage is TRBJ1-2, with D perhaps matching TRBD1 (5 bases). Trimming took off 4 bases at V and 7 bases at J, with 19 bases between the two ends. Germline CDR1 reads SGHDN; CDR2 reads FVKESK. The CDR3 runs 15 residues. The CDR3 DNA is TGTGCCAGCAGCCCCGAGGAGGGGTTCTTCCGTGGCTACACCTTC. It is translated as CASSPEEGFFRGYTF.

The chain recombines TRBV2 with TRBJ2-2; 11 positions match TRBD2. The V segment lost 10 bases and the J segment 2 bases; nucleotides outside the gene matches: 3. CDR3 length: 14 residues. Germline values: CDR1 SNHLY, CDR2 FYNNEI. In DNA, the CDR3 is TGTGCCACGGGACTAGCGGTAAACACCGGGGAGCTGTTTTTT. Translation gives CATGLAVNTGELFF.

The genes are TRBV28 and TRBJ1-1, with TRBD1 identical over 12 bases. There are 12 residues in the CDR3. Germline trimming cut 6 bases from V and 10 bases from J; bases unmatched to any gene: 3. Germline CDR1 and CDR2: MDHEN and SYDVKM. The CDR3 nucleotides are TGTGCCAGCAGGGGGACAGGGGGCTTAGCTTTCTTT. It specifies CASRGTGGLAFF.

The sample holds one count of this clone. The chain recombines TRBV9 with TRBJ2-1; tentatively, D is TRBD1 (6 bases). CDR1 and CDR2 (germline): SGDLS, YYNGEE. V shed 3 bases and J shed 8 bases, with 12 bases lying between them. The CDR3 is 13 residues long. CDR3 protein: CASSERGSDEQFF. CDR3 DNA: TGTGCCAGCAGCGAGAGGGGGTCCGATGAGCAGTTCTTC. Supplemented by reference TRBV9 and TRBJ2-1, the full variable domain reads DSGVTQTPKHLITATGQRVTLRCSPRSGDLSVYWYQQSLDQGLQFLIQYYNGEERAKGNILERFSAQQFPDLHSELNLSSLELGDSALYFCASSERGSDEQFFGPGTRLTVL.

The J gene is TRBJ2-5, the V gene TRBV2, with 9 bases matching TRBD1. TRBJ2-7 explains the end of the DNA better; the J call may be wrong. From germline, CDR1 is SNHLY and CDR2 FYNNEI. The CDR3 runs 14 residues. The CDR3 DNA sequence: TGTGCCAGCACCGGACAGGGGATAAGATACGAGCAGTACTTC. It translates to CASTGQGIRYEQYF.

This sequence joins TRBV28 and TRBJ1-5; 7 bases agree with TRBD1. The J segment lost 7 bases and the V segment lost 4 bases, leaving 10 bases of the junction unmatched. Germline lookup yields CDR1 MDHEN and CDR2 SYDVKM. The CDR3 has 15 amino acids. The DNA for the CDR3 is TGTGCCAGCAGTTCCGACAGGGCGGGCACCCAGCCCCAGCATTTT. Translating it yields CASSSDRAGTQPQHF.

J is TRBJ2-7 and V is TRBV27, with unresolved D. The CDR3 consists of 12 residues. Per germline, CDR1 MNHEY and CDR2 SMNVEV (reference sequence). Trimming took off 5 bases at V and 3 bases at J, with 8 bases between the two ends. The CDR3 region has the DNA TGTGCCAGCAGTCCCCTCGGCTACGAGCAGTACTTC. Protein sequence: CASSPLGYEQYF.

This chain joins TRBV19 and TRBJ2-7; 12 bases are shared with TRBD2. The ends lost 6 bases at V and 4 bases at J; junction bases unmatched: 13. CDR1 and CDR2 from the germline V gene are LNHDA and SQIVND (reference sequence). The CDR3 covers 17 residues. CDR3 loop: CASSRDRVTSGSYEQYF. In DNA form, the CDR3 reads TGTGCCAGTAGCCGGGACAGGGTGACTAGCGGGAGTTACGAGCAGTACTTC.

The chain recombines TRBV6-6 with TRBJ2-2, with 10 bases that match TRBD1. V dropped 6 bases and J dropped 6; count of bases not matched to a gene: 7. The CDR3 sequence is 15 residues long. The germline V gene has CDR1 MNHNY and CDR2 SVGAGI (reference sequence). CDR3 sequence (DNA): TGTGCCAGCAGACCTAGGACAGGGGGGTCCGGGGAGCTGTTTTTT. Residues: CASRPRTGGSGELFF.

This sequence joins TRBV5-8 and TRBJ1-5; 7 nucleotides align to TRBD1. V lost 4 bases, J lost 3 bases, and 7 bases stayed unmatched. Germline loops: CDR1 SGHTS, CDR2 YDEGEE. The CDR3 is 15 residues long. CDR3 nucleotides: TGTGCCAGCAGCATGTCGACAGGGTACAATCAGCCCCAGCATTTT. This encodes CASSMSTGYNQPQHF. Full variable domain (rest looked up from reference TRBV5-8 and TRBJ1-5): EAGVTQSPTHLIKTRGQQATLRCSPISGHTSVYWYQQALGLGLQFLLWYDEGEERNRGNFPPRFSGRQFPNYSSELNVNALELEDSALYLCASSMSTGYNQPQHFGDGTRLSIL.

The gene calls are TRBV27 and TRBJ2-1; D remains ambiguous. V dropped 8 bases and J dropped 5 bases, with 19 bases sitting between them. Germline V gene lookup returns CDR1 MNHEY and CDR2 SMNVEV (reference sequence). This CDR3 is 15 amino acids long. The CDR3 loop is CASALRRSVDNEQFF. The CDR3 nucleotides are TGTGCCAGCGCCCTTCGCCGGAGCGTTGACAATGAGCAGTTCTTC.

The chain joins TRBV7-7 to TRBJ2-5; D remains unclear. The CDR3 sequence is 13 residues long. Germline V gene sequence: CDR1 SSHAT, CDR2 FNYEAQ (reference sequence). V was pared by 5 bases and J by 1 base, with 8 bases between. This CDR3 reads CASSRGFQETQYF. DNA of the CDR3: TGTGCCAGCAGCAGAGGCTTCCAAGAGACCCAGTACTTC.